This T cell receptor (beta chain) came from a study of Ad26.COV2.S vaccination and SARS-CoV-2 variants. For the study at large: Ad26.COV2.S shots went into the muscle once or twice, 56 days apart. Notes on the study in general: The TCR breadth and depth analyses may have understated or missed part of the total T cell responses.

On this clone itself: Its antigen is undetermined.

The treatment denotes: about 20 received Ad26.COV2.S at low or high dose, single or two shots; five or six received placebo; per-sample allocation not given. After the first vaccine or placebo injection, samples were drawn on day 63. Cohort 1b enrolled adults aged 18-55 years in Boston. The CDR3 contains 18 residues. V lost 4 bases, J lost 0 bases, and 19 bases lay in between. Profiling relied on immunoSEQ multiplex PCR, and the TCRdb table lists in-frame clones only, not all of them. The profile shows 350,000 to 500,000 clones, about nine tenths of them singletons. The specimen was peripheral blood, collected in a trial of Ad26.COV2.S vaccine versus placebo. This chain joins TRBV23-1 and TRBJ2-4, with a possible D match to TRBD1 (7 bases). TRBV23-1 is placed among ORFs of uncertain function. The clonotype comes from a person aged 18-65 years who received the Ad26.COV2.S COVID-19 vaccine or a placebo. CDR3 protein: CASSRGRGEPLAKNIQYF. Here the CDR3 DNA reads TGCGCCAGCAGTCGGGGCAGGGGGGAACCTCTAGCCAAAAACATTCAGTACTTC.